These 19 T cell receptor beta chains originate from one sample sequenced in a study of cytomegalovirus exposure and HLA in healthy donors. Only in-frame clones appear in the TCRdb table, and some are missing; sequencing was by immunoSEQ multiplex PCR. The sample includes 85,000 to 120,000 clones, just under 95% seen only once; the top ten take approximately 0.91%. Sequenced input: PBMCs. All receptors derive from a woman between 18 and 29 years old in good health and CMV-seronegative.

The chain links TRBV7-2 to TRBJ1-1, with 7 bases aligning to TRBD1. V lost 1 base and J lost 8; bases outside the gene matches: 13. CDR1 is SGHTA, CDR2 FQGNSA, per germline. This CDR3 is 16 amino acids long. CDR3 amino acids: CASSLGTGVKVHEAFF. The CDR3 DNA reads as TGTGCCAGCAGCTTAGGTACAGGGGTGAAGGTCCACGAAGCTTTCTTT.

The chain carries TRBV19 and TRBJ1-3, with TRBD1 matching over 7 bases. V was pared by 6 bases and J by 2 bases, with 4 bases of the junction left unmatched. Germline V CDR1 and CDR2: LNHDA, SQIVND (reference sequence). The CDR3 length is 14 residues. This chain's CDR3 is CASSSQGAGNTIYF. The CDR3 coding sequence is TGTGCCAGTAGCTCCCAGGGGGCTGGAAACACCATATATTTT.

This clone was observed once. The chain has TRBV5-6 and TRBJ1-2; weak D call: TRBD1 (5 bases). From germline, CDR1 is SGHDT and CDR2 YYEEEE. V lost 4 bases and J 4 bases, leaving 14 bases between the germline ends. CDR3 length: 14 amino acids. The CDR3 DNA reads TGTGCCAGCAGCCCGGGGGGGGTCGGCTATGGCTACACCTTC. This gives the protein CASSPGGVGYGYTF.

This clone was counted a single time. The chain employs TRBV7-2 and TRBJ2-1, with 7 bases matching TRBD1. With 1 base clipped from V and 9 bases from J, the junction kept 6 bases outside the gene matches. This CDR3 is built from 14 residues. The germline V gene has CDR1 SGHTA and CDR2 FQGNSA. DNA of the CDR3: TGTGCCAGCAGCTTAGGGACAGGCTTAAGTGAGCAGTTCTTC. This encodes CASSLGTGLSEQFF.

The chain combines TRBV30 with TRBJ1-1, with D possibly matching TRBD1 (6 bases). Germline V CDR1 and CDR2: GTSNPN, SVGIG (reference sequence). This CDR3 contains 15 residues. V shed 1 base and J shed 5 bases, with 17 bases lying between them. CDR3 amino acids: CAWSASEGGGTEAFF. DNA for the CDR3: TGTGCCTGGAGTGCCTCTGAGGGAGGGGGGACTGAAGCTTTCTTT.

This sequence joins TRBV6-1 and TRBJ2-1, with 9 positions matching TRBD2. Germline loops: CDR1 MNHNS, CDR2 SASEGT. V dropped 4 bases and J dropped 0; count of bases not matched to a gene: 7. The CDR3 has 17 residues. CDR3 residues: CASSVKTSGSSYNEQFF. Here the CDR3 DNA reads TGTGCCAGCAGTGTAAAGACTAGCGGAAGCTCCTACAATGAGCAGTTCTTC.

The CDR3 nucleotides read TGTGCCTGGAGCCCCGGGGGGACCCAGTACTTC. Protein sequence: CAWSPGGTQYF. The rearrangement links TRBV30 to TRBJ2-5; D is perhaps TRBD2 (6 bases). The V end lost 3 bases, the J end lost 7 bases, and 9 bases lay between the germline ends. The germline gives CDR1 GTSNPN, CDR2 SVGIG (reference sequence). The CDR3 has 11 amino acids.

The chain employs TRBV10-3 and TRBJ2-1, with D maybe TRBD1 (5 bases). The CDR3 contains 15 residues. In germline, CDR1 is ENHRY, CDR2 SYGVKD. Trimming stripped 6 bases from V and 0 bases from J, with 12 bases between. CDR3 nucleotides: TGTGCCATCAGGACAGACCTTGGCTCCTACAATGAGCAGTTCTTC. It specifies CAIRTDLGSYNEQFF.

V is TRBV28 and J is TRBJ2-5; TRBD1 matches at 7 bases. The CDR3 sequence is 16 residues long. Germline lookup yields CDR1 MDHEN and CDR2 SYDVKM. The V and J ends lost 2 bases and 5 bases, in that order; junction bases with no gene match: 11. The CDR3 DNA is TGTGCCAGCAGTTTAGACTTCGGGACAGCCGGGGAGACCCAGTACTTC. Amino acids: CASSLDFGTAGETQYF.

This sequence joins TRBV6-1 and TRBJ1-6; weak D call: TRBD1 (5 bases). There are 16 residues in the CDR3. In germline, CDR1 is MNHNS, CDR2 SASEGT. V lost 1 base and J lost 7, with 14 bases in between. The CDR3 sequence: CASSEEGPGLNSPLHF. The CDR3 bases are TGTGCCAGCAGTGAAGAAGGCCCGGGACTCAATTCACCCCTCCACTTT.

V usage is TRBV27 and J usage is TRBJ1-2, with 9 bases aligning to TRBD1. Trimming removed 2 bases from V and 2 bases from J; junction bases left unmatched: 12. This CDR3 spans 18 amino acids. Looked up from germline, CDR1 is MNHEY and CDR2 is SMNVEV (reference sequence). CDR3 bases: TGTGCCAGCAGTTTAGTGGCCGGGACAGGGCAGGGGAACTATGGCTACACCTTC. Translated: CASSLVAGTGQGNYGYTF.

J is TRBJ1-1 and V is TRBV28, with D possibly matching TRBD1 (5 bases). Deletions cut 10 bases from V and 0 bases from J, with 18 bases between. Germline loops: CDR1 MDHEN, CDR2 SYDVKM. The CDR3 spans 15 residues. DNA of the CDR3: TGTGCCACCATGAAACTCCAGGGCATGAACACTGAAGCTTTCTTT. Translation gives CATMKLQGMNTEAFF. The variable domain in full, with the rest retrieved from reference TRBV28 and TRBJ1-1, is DVKVTQSSRYLVKRTGEKVFLECVQDMDHENMFWYRQDPGLGLRLIYFSYDVKMKEKGDIPEGYSVSREKKERFSLILESASTNQTSMYLCATMKLQGMNTEAFFGQGTRLTVV.

The chain has TRBV5-1 and TRBJ1-4; TRBD1 matches 7 bases. The CDR3 runs 15 residues. The germline gives CDR1 SGHRS, CDR2 YFSETQ. With V trimmed by 2 bases and J by 6 bases, 7 bases remained unmatched. CDR3 sequence: CASSFSGGGYEKLFF. In nucleotides, the CDR3 is TGCGCCAGCAGCTTTTCAGGGGGTGGTTATGAAAAACTGTTTTTT.

This clone was counted between two and nine times. The chain uses TRBV5-6 and TRBJ1-5, with D tentatively TRBD1 (5 bases). The CDR3 is 16 amino acids. Germline lookup yields CDR1 SGHDT and CDR2 YYEEEE. Trimming removed 1 base at V and 0 bases at J, with 11 bases between. CDR3 DNA: TGTGCCAGCAGCTTGAGGGGTAAGCATAGCAATCAGCCCCAGCATTTT. This codes for CASSLRGKHSNQPQHF. Filled out from reference TRBV5-6 and TRBJ1-5, the complete variable domain reads DAGVTQSPTHLIKTRGQQVTLRCSPKSGHDTVSWYQQALGQGPQFIFQYYEEEERQRGNFPDRFSGHQFPNYSSELNVNALLLGDSALYLCASSLRGKHSNQPQHFGDGTRLSIL.

The V call is TRBV29-1, the J call TRBJ2-2; 9 bases are shared with TRBD1. J lost 4 bases, V lost 6 bases, and 9 bases had no gene match. This CDR3 has 15 residues. Germline V lookup: CDR1 SQVTM, CDR2 ANQGSEA. This chain's CDR3 is CSVKQGAPATGELFF. CDR3 nucleotides: TGCAGCGTAAAACAGGGGGCGCCGGCCACCGGGGAGCTGTTTTTT.

The V and J genes are TRBV18 and TRBJ1-5; TRBD1 is a possible D gene (6 bases). V was clipped by 4 bases and J by 6 bases, with 13 bases between them. The CDR3 spans 14 residues. Germline V lookup: CDR1 KGHSH, CDR2 LQKENI. In DNA, the CDR3 is TGTGCCAGCTCACGAGGGGGGGGCCCTCAGCCCCAGCATTTT. It translates to CASSRGGGPQPQHF.

This chain connects TRBV5-1 to TRBJ2-5; a weak D match, TRBD2 (6 bases). This CDR3 is built from 13 residues. Germline V gene data show CDR1 as SGHRS and CDR2 as YFSETQ. Trimming cost V 2 bases and J 5 bases, with 10 bases left between them. The CDR3 nucleotides read TGCGCCAGCAGCTTAGGAGGGCTCGAGACCCAGTACTTC. Protein sequence: CASSLGGLETQYF.

This chain joins TRBV7-2 and TRBJ1-4; 8 nucleotides match TRBD1. The V and J ends lost 0 bases and 6 bases, in that order; junction bases with no gene match: 3. Germline-derived CDR1 and CDR2 are SGHTA and FQGNSA. The CDR3 sequence is 15 residues long. CDR3 DNA sequence: TGTGCCAGCAGCTTAGCGCAGGGGGCCGATGAAAAACTGTTTTTT. The encoded protein is CASSLAQGADEKLFF.

This sequence joins TRBV9 and TRBJ1-3; D is possibly TRBD1 (6 bases). Trimming pared 8 bases from V and 0 bases from J, leaving 9 bases between. CDR1 SGDLS and CDR2 YYNGEE come from the germline V gene. The CDR3 has 13 residues. The CDR3 bases are TGTGCCAGTCAGGGGTCCTCTGGAAACACCATATATTTT. The encoded protein is CASQGSSGNTIYF.